This T cell receptor beta chain was captured in a study of long-term antiretroviral therapy in people with HIV. Study results and limitations: Relative to transplant donor controls, diversity remained lower despite increasing after ART. Clonotypes expanded prior to ART showed repertoire dominance at all sampled time points.

Unmatched junction bases numbered 0, after V lost 1 base and J lost 6 bases. The CDR3 is 15 amino acids. Per germline, CDR1 SGHVS and CDR2 FNYEAQ. To note about this clone: As yet, its antigen is unknown.

Assay version v3.0 of immunoSEQ was used, and it was run at survey level. Sequencing used immunoSEQ multiplex PCR; TCRdb keeps in-frame clones, though not all of them. The table lists more than 20,000 clones, about 85% of them singletons. The V gene is TRBV7-6, the J gene TRBJ2-4, with 13 bases lining up with TRBD2. The TCR originated in a middle-aged man with HIV. The sample in question was unsorted PBMCs, obtained 2.3 years after starting antiretroviral therapy. This chain's CDR3 is CASSLGTSGGNIQYF. In nucleotides, the CDR3 is TGTGCCAGCAGCTTAGGGACTAGCGGGGGAAACATTCAGTACTTC.